The 11 T cell receptor beta chains in this list originate from one sample, sequenced in a study of CD8+CD57+ T cells in acquired aplastic anemia. The authors sequenced patients whose flow cytometry had shown CD8+CD57+ cell expansion. Genomic DNA acted as the template from which TCR beta VDJ combination and CDR3 sequence profiling were carried out. TCRdb recomputed calls from the reads with MiXCR, one row per CDR3 protein. This table holds around 190,000 distinct CDR3 sequences, nearly 50% found once. The sample comprised sorted CD4+, CD8+, or CD8+CD57+ T cells (not recorded which) from PBMCs. The receptors stem from a human donor with aplastic anemia.

This clonotype was seen many times. The rearrangement joins TRBV12-3 or TRBV12-4 to TRBJ1-3; D call uncertain. Between the trimmed V and J ends, which lost 1 base and 0 bases, there was a span of 7 bases. This CDR3 contains 15 residues. CDR3 loop: CASSLGQSSGNTIYF. For the CDR3, the DNA is TGTGCCAGCAGTTTAGGACAAAGCTCTGGAAACACCATATATTTT.

The chain employs TRBV19 and TRBJ1-2; D is unclear. CDR3 size: 14 residues. V lost 3 bases and J lost 8, with 16 bases in between. CDR1 LNHDA and CDR2 SQIVND come from the germline V gene (reference sequence). The CDR3, as DNA: TGTGCCAGTAGTATCAGTCGGGGAGAGGACGGCTACACCTTC. Translation: CASSISRGEDGYTF.

The rearrangement joins TRBV29-1 to TRBJ2-1; possibly TRBD1 for D (6 bases). Trimming shortened V by 6 bases and J by 3 bases, and 9 bases separated the two germline ends. The CDR3 extends over 12 amino acids. Germline V gene data show CDR1 as SQVTM and CDR2 as ANQGSEA. The CDR3 reads CSVAGVYNEQFF. The CDR3 bases are TGCAGCGTCGCAGGGGTCTACAATGAGCAGTTCTTC.

This clonotype came up a few times. V and J are TRBV24-1 and TRBJ2-1; D not resolved. The CDR3 has 14 amino acids. CDR1 is KGHDR, CDR2 SFDVKD, per germline. V was cut by 4 bases and J by 0 bases, with 6 bases left in between. CDR3 coding DNA: TGTGCCACCAGTGACCCCTTCTCCTACAATGAGCAGTTCTTC. Residues: CATSDPFSYNEQFF.

Ten or more counts support this clonotype. The V call is TRBV5-6, the J call TRBJ2-5; D is unresolved. Trimming took off 0 bases at V and 3 bases at J, with 9 bases between the two ends. The germline CDR1 and CDR2 sequences are SGHDT and YYEEEE. CDR3 length: 14 amino acids. The CDR3 loop reads CASSLVSSEETQYF. The DNA of the CDR3 is TGTGCCAGCAGCTTGGTCTCCAGCGAAGAGACCCAGTACTTC.

Ten or more counts support this clonotype. The CDR3 coding sequence is TGTGCCAGCAACGGACCGACTGAAGCTTTCTTT. It translates to CASNGPTEAFF. V gene TRBV6-5 combines with J gene TRBJ1-1; no reliable D call. From germline, CDR1 is MNHEY and CDR2 SVGAGI. The CDR3 consists of 11 residues. The V end lost 7 bases, the J end lost 5 bases, and 8 bases lay between the germline ends.

The chain recombines TRBV15 with TRBJ2-2; D not resolved. The germline V and J ends were trimmed by 8 bases and 1 base, with 8 bases remaining between them. The CDR3 covers 13 residues. Germline CDR1 is LNHNV and CDR2 is YYDKDF (reference sequence). The CDR3 reads CATRWGNTGELFF. The CDR3 DNA reads TGTGCCACCCGCTGGGGGAACACCGGGGAGCTGTTTTTT.

This clonotype has a count of ten or more. V gene TRBV2 combines with J gene TRBJ2-3; D uncertain. The V end lost 11 bases, the J end lost 2 bases, and 8 bases lay between the germline ends. The V gene's germline CDR1 is SNHLY and CDR2 FYNNEI. This CDR3 is 11 amino acids long. The CDR3 loop is CAGRLTDTQYF. The CDR3 DNA sequence: TGTGCCGGACGACTCACAGATACGCAGTATTTT. Complete variable domain (other parts from reference TRBV2 and TRBJ2-3): EPEVTQTPSHQVTQMGQEVILRCVPISNHLYFYWYRQILGQKVEFLVSFYNNEISEKSEIFDDQFSVERPDGSNFTLKIRSTKLEDSAMYFCAGRLTDTQYFGPGTRLTVL.

A word on this clonotype: A read error may be the cause here, since a much bigger clone is one base away. The conserved phenylalanine or tryptophan is not found at the CDR3 terminus, so this likely reflects a read error. The chain carries TRBV5-1 and TRBJ1-2; D unresolved. V was cut by 8 bases and J by 0 bases, with 14 bases left in between. The CDR3 is 14 residues long. From germline, CDR1 is SGHRS and CDR2 YFSETQ. CDR3 loop: CASGEGTANYGYTS. In DNA, the CDR3 is TGCGCCAGTGGGGAGGGTACGGCTAACTATGGCTACACCTCC.

A word on this clonotype: One junction end disagrees with the germline gene, perhaps due to a read error. The rearrangement links TRBV2 to TRBJ1-3, with 7 bases identical to TRBD1. Germline CDR1 SNHLY, CDR2 FYNNEI. The CDR3 is made up of 14 amino acids. The DNA of the CDR3 is TGCGCCAGCGGTCCAAAACGGGACAGTTGGGCCATATATTTT. This encodes CASGPKRDSWAIYF.

This clonotype was counted at least ten times. The chain is built from TRBV9 and TRBJ2-7; TRBD2 might be the D (5 bases). The CDR3 extends over 14 amino acids. V lost 3 bases to trimming and J lost 2 bases, with 12 bases between them. Looked up from germline, CDR1 is SGDLS and CDR2 is YYNGEE. The chain's CDR3 is CASSADPRAYEQYF. CDR3 bases: TGTGCCAGCAGCGCGGACCCGAGGGCCTACGAGCAGTACTTC.